This T cell receptor beta chain originates from a study of patients and donors after allogeneic stem cell transplantation (dated by TCRdb to 2018 to 2021). Libraries were constructed by RT-PCR. The reads were generated on a NextSeq 550. Through fastp at Q25 and MiXCR, TCRdb rebuilt clones from the public reads, retaining in-frame beta chains. CDR3 protein duplicates are merged, each entry listing the most common genes and DNA. For this sample there are about 960,000 distinct CDR3 sequences; more than 15% appear just once. The ten top clones hold 5% to 6.5% of the sample. This clonotype was counted a few times. Its antigen is currently not known. One base away there is no much larger clone; base qualities are not given. Trimming at the junction amounts to 2 bases on V and 3 bases on J, and the germline ends lie 10 bases apart. The germline V gene yields KGHDR for CDR1 and SFDVKD for CDR2. The CDR3 numbers 15 residues from cysteine through phenylalanine. The retained sequence is limited to the CDR3, 45 bases, with the frame set at the first base.

This receptor was identified in a human donor who was either an allogeneic HSCT recipient or a stem cell or donor lymphocyte infusion donor (not recorded which). It is not recorded whose cells these are; they may come from a transplant donor. The rearranged chain carries TRBV24-1 and TRBJ2-1, with the D gene not confidently named. The sample taken for sequencing was blood, either unsorted or a sorted T cell fraction (not recorded which). The encoded CDR3 is CATSDYGIGYNEQFF. The DNA sequence follows: TGTGCCACCAGTGATTATGGTATAGGCTACAATGAGCAGTTCTTC.